These 21 T cell receptor beta chains share one sample of origin, sequenced in a study of blood T cell repertoires in COVID-19 (dated by TCRdb to the early 2020s). Receptors were amplified or captured by the immunoSEQ multiplex PCR assay. TCRdb re-hosts the immuneACCESS table, in-frame sequences only. Its copies lack some clones; in the studies checked, an unresolved V gene accounts for under half of them, and the cause for the rest is not known. The sample table holds roughly 87,000 clones, of which about 88% were seen once. The ten biggest clones cover more than 4.5% of the sample. Sequenced sample: peripheral blood. The receptors stem from a woman older than 75 with active COVID-19.

The CDR3 bases are TGTGCCAGCAGCTTAATGGGGAGCACCGGGGAGCTGTTTTTT. It is translated as CASSLMGSTGELFF. The V and J genes are TRBV7-3 and TRBJ2-2, with D possibly matching TRBD2 (5 bases). The CDR3 is made up of 14 amino acids. The V gene's germline CDR1 is SGHTA and CDR2 FQGTGA. V lost 1 base, J lost 4 bases, and 7 bases lay in between.

The chain employs TRBV5-1 and TRBJ2-3, with TRBD2 identical over 10 bases. This CDR3 contains 14 residues. In germline, CDR1 is SGHRS, CDR2 YFSETQ. V lost 4 bases and J lost 5; bases outside the gene matches: 4. Here the CDR3 reads CASSPRLAGDTQYF. DNA of the CDR3: TGCGCCAGCAGCCCCCGACTAGCGGGAGATACGCAGTATTTT.

This clone has only one observation. A read error may explain this, as a much larger clone is one base away. The rearrangement uses TRBV13 and TRBJ1-5; TRBD1 aligns across 8 bases. V was pared by 5 bases and J by 5 bases, with 5 bases of the junction left unmatched. CDR1 and CDR2 from the germline V gene are PRHDT and FYEKMQ (reference sequence). This CDR3 region has 14 residues. CDR3 sequence (DNA): TGTGCCAGCAGCCGAACAGGGGGGGATCAGCCCCAGCATTTT. This encodes CASSRTGGDQPQHF.

The V call is TRBV7-6, the J call TRBJ2-3; D perhaps matches TRBD1 (5 bases). This CDR3 contains 15 residues. Looked up from germline, CDR1 is SGHVS and CDR2 is FNYEAQ. The V end lost 5 bases, the J end lost 0 bases, and 12 bases lay between the germline ends. The CDR3 region has the DNA TGTGCCAGCAGCCTTCGACAGAGAAGCACAGATACGCAGTATTTT. Protein product: CASSLRQRSTDTQYF.

Note on this clone: The same CDR3 arises from other DNA sequences in this sample as well. The chain has TRBV4-3 and TRBJ2-7, with D tentatively TRBD1 (6 bases). This CDR3 region has 16 residues. CDR1 LGHNA and CDR2 YSLEER come from the germline V gene. The V end was cut by 1 base, the J end by 2 bases, with 15 bases between. The CDR3 spells CASSQAVGTRTYEQYF. The CDR3, as DNA: TGCGCCAGCAGCCAAGCCGTTGGGACAAGGACCTACGAGCAGTACTTC.

The genes are TRBV7-3 and TRBJ2-1, with TRBD2 identical over 13 bases. The CDR3 runs to 15 residues. The germline V gene has CDR1 SGHTA and CDR2 FQGTGA. V gave up 5 bases and J gave up 5 bases; unmatched junction bases: 3. CDR3 in DNA: TGTGCCAGCAGCGTCGGGACTAGCGGGAACAATGAGCAGTTCTTC. This sequence encodes CASSVGTSGNNEQFF.

The V gene is TRBV4-2, the J gene TRBJ1-2; maybe TRBD1 (5 bases). From germline, CDR1 is LGHNA and CDR2 YNFKEQ. The V and J ends lost 0 bases and 7 bases respectively, with 12 bases between them. The CDR3 loop spans 14 amino acids. The CDR3 nucleotides read TGTGCCAGCAGCCAAGAGAAGGGGTCGGGTGGCTACACCTTC. Amino acid sequence: CASSQEKGSGGYTF.

This clone was seen a handful of times. The V call is TRBV28, the J call TRBJ1-5; TRBD1 might be the D (5 bases). The CDR3 totals 16 residues. V was cut by 4 bases and J by 4 bases, with 17 bases left in between. Germline V gene sequence: CDR1 MDHEN, CDR2 SYDVKM. CDR3 in DNA: TGTGCCAGCAGTTCGACGCGCAGGGAACTAAATCAGCCCCAGCATTTT. Translating gives CASSSTRRELNQPQHF.

This chain joins TRBV30 and TRBJ2-5, with a possible D match to TRBD2 (6 bases). CDR1 is GTSNPN, CDR2 SVGIG, per germline (reference sequence). V lost 3 bases, J lost 4 bases, and 12 bases lay in between. The CDR3 totals 13 residues. CDR3 in amino acids: CAWSPGTGETQYF. The CDR3 DNA reads as TGTGCCTGGAGCCCCGGGACTGGAGAGACCCAGTACTTC.

The V gene is TRBV29-1, the J gene TRBJ2-3; D ambiguous. There are 13 residues in the CDR3. Trimming removed 3 bases at V and 5 bases at J, with 12 bases between. Germline CDR1 reads SQVTM; CDR2 reads ANQGSEA. Here the CDR3 DNA reads TGCAGCGTTGACGGTCCGAACAGAGATACGCAGTATTTT. Translated, it gives CSVDGPNRDTQYF.

CDR3 nucleotide sequence: TGTGCCAGCACCCGGACAGGGAGCTCCTACAATGAGCAGTTCTTC. Residues: CASTRTGSSYNEQFF. V usage is TRBV5-5 and J usage is TRBJ2-1; 8 nucleotides line up with TRBD1. V dropped 6 bases and J dropped 0; count of bases not matched to a gene: 5. The germline CDR1 and CDR2 sequences are SGHKS and YYEKEE (reference sequence). This CDR3 is 15 amino acids long. Filled out from reference TRBV5-5 and TRBJ2-1, the complete variable domain reads DAGVTQSPTHLIKTRGQQVTLRCSPISGHKSVSWYQQVLGQGPQFIFQYYEKEERGRGNFPDRFSARQFPNYSSELNVNALLLGDSALYLCASTRTGSSYNEQFFGPGTRLTVL.

The V and J genes are TRBV29-1 and TRBJ2-7, with TRBD2 matching 7 bases. The CDR3 spans 13 residues. The germline V gene encodes CDR1 SQVTM and CDR2 ANQGSEA. The V segment lost 5 bases and the J segment 0 bases; nucleotides outside the gene matches: 4. The CDR3 here is CSVFGGNSYEQYF. For the CDR3, the DNA is TGCAGCGTTTTCGGGGGGAACTCCTACGAGCAGTACTTC.

The chain joins TRBV27 to TRBJ2-1, with D maybe TRBD1 (5 bases). Trimming cost V 5 bases and J 7 bases, with 12 bases left between them. This CDR3 contains 13 residues. Germline CDR1 MNHEY, CDR2 SMNVEV (reference sequence). The CDR3 bases are TGTGCCAGCAGTCAGAATACAGGTAATGAGCAGTTCTTC. Translated: CASSQNTGNEQFF.

The rearrangement joins TRBV28 to TRBJ1-4; D possibly corresponds to TRBD1 (6 bases). The CDR3 covers 16 residues. Trimming stripped 5 bases from V and 8 bases from J, with 21 bases between. Germline V lookup: CDR1 MDHEN, CDR2 SYDVKM. The CDR3 bases are TGTGCCAGCAGTCTACCCATACAGGGTCTTGGAGAAAAACTGTTTTTT. This translates into CASSLPIQGLGEKLFF.

In nucleotides, the CDR3 is TGTGCCACCAGTGAATTGGGGACAGGGGTGGATGAAAAACTGTTTTTT. Residues: CATSELGTGVDEKLFF. The rearrangement links TRBV24-1 to TRBJ1-4; 10 bases map to TRBD1. The CDR3 loop spans 16 amino acids. CDR1 KGHDR and CDR2 SFDVKD come from the germline V gene. The ends lost 4 bases at V and 6 bases at J; junction bases unmatched: 7.

The J gene is TRBJ2-1, the V gene TRBV27; D unclear. Per germline, CDR1 MNHEY and CDR2 SMNVEV (reference sequence). V lost 5 bases, J lost 7 bases, and 9 bases lay in between. The CDR3 runs to 12 residues. This chain's CDR3 is CASSPHRNEQFF. In DNA, the CDR3 is TGTGCCAGCAGTCCCCACCGGAATGAGCAGTTCTTC.

The chain joins TRBV5-4 to TRBJ2-3; a weak D match, TRBD1 (5 bases). V was trimmed by 1 base and J by 1 base, leaving 7 bases between them. Looked up from germline, CDR1 is SGHNT and CDR2 is YYREEE (reference sequence). This CDR3 is built from 14 residues. The DNA for the CDR3 is TGTGCCAGCAGCTTGAGGGGTGGCACAGATACGCAGTATTTT. Amino acids: CASSLRGGTDTQYF.

This clone has just one count. The chain has TRBV5-1 and TRBJ2-5; 10 nucleotides agree with TRBD2. The V gene end was trimmed by 4 bases and the J gene end by 5 bases; junction bases not matched to a gene: 17. The CDR3 consists of 18 residues. CDR1 and CDR2 from the germline V gene are SGHRS and YFSETQ. The CDR3 nucleotides read TGCGCCAGCAGCCCATTTGGTCGTGGTCTAGCGGGAGAGGAGACCCAGTACTTC. It translates to CASSPFGRGLAGEETQYF. The complete variable domain, with remaining parts taken from reference TRBV5-1 and TRBJ2-5, reads KAGVTQTPRYLIKTRGQQVTLSCSPISGHRSVSWYQQTPGQGLQFLFEYFSETQRNKGNFPGRFSGRQFSNSRSEMNVSTLELGDSALYLCASSPFGRGLAGEETQYFGPGTRLLVL.

The rearrangement joins TRBV7-2 to TRBJ2-7, with unresolved D. Between the trimmed V and J ends, which lost 5 bases and 7 bases, there was a span of 12 bases. The germline V gene encodes CDR1 SGHTA and CDR2 FQGNSA. The CDR3 is made up of 12 amino acids. The CDR3 bases are TGTGCCAGCAGCCTCCGCCCGACTGAGCAGTACTTC. It specifies CASSLRPTEQYF.

CDR3 sequence reads: CASSFRAQETQYF. The CDR3 region has the DNA TGTGCCAGCAGCTTCAGGGCTCAAGAGACCCAGTACTTC. The rearrangement joins TRBV7-2 to TRBJ2-5; D is perhaps TRBD1 (5 bases). Trimming cost V 3 bases and J 2 bases, with 7 bases left between them. Per the germline V gene, CDR1 is SGHTA and CDR2 is FQGNSA. The CDR3 consists of 13 residues.

The chain employs TRBV9 and TRBJ1-6; D is possibly TRBD1 (5 bases). CDR3 length equals 17 residues. V was shortened by 5 bases and J by 8 bases, with 23 bases between the two germline ends. CDR1 SGDLS and CDR2 YYNGEE come from the germline V gene. The CDR3 reads CASSAKADRAGDSPLHF. The CDR3 DNA sequence: TGTGCCAGCAGTGCAAAAGCGGACCGGGCGGGGGATTCACCCCTCCACTTT.